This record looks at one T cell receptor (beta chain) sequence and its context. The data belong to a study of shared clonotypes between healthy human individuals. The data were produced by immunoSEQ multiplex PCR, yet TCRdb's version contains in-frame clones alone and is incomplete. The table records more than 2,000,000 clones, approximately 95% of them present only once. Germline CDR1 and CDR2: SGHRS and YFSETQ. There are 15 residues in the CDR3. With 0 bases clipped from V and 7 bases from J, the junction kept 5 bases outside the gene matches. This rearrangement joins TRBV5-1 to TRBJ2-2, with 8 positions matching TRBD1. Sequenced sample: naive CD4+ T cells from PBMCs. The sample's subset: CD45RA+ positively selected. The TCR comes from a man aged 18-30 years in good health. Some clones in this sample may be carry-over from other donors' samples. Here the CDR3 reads CASSLVQGANGELFF. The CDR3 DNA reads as TGCGCCAGCAGCTTGGTTCAGGGGGCTAACGGGGAGCTGTTTTTT.